One and the same sample provided the 3 T cell receptor beta chains below, sequenced in a study of blood T cell repertoires in COVID-19. Libraries were prepared by immunoSEQ multiplex PCR; TCRdb keeps only in-frame clonotypes and omits some of them. The table has 200,000 to 250,000 clones, about nine tenths seen once; the top ten hold 3% to 3.5%. Sequencing used PBMCs or T cells enriched from blood (not recorded which). All receptors derive from a woman aged 45-59 years in a cohort exposed to, infected with or recovered from COVID-19 (not recorded which).

The chain recombines TRBV5-1 with TRBJ2-1; D possibly corresponds to TRBD1 (5 bases). Trimming took off 0 bases at V and 7 bases at J, with 17 bases between the two ends. CDR3 length: 16 residues. The germline V gene has CDR1 SGHRS and CDR2 YFSETQ. The CDR3 DNA is TGCGCCAGCAGCTTGGCCAATCCCCAGGGTGGAAATGAGCAGTTCTTC. The encoded protein is CASSLANPQGGNEQFF.

This clone was observed once. V gene TRBV21-1 combines with J gene TRBJ1-1; the listed D gene, TRBD1, was not tested against the DNA. TRBV21-1 is deemed a pseudogene. The CDR3 consists of 15 residues. The CDR3 DNA reads as TGTGCCAGCAGCAATAGGGGCAGGCGGCACACTGAAGCTTTCTTT. Translating it yields CASSNRGRRHTEAFF.

The rearrangement joins TRBV2 to TRBJ2-3; the match to TRBD1 covers 11 bases. This CDR3 spans 15 amino acids. After removal of 8 bases from V and 5 bases from J, the junction contained 9 bases not matched to a gene. CDR1 and CDR2 (germline): SNHLY, FYNNEI. Here the CDR3 DNA reads TGTGCCAGCCATTTACGGGACAGGGGGGAAGATACGCAGTATTTT. Protein sequence: CASHLRDRGEDTQYF. Based on the CDR3 plus reference TRBV2 and TRBJ2-3, the full variable domain is EPEVTQTPSHQVTQMGQEVILRCVPISNHLYFYWYRQILGQKVEFLVSFYNNEISEKSEIFDDQFSVERPDGSNFTLKIRSTKLEDSAMYFCASHLRDRGEDTQYFGPGTRLTVL.